These T cell receptor beta chains were read from a single sample in a study of T cell changes during pregnancy in multiple sclerosis. Assay: immunoSEQ multiplex PCR; the TCRdb copy retains only in-frame clones and omits some. The table lists tens of thousands of clones, 90% to 95% of them singletons. This sample comprised peripheral blood, obtained in the second trimester of pregnancy. The receptors originated from a female donor in good health, enrolled as a control in a pregnancy study. The conserved cysteine and the conserved F or W are not part of the CDR3 here. D genes are given only for firm matches.

v_call: TRBV5-6; j_call: TRBJ1-1; d_call: .; cdr3_aa: ASLTMNTEAF
v_call: TRBV7-9; j_call: TRBJ1-2; d_call: .; cdr3_aa: ASSLVTHPTRKNYGYT
v_call: TRBV27; j_call: TRBJ2-7; d_call: TRBD2; cdr3_aa: ASSLSASGSYEQY
v_call: TRBV5-1; j_call: TRBJ2-1; d_call: .; cdr3_aa: ASSLMLVGVTNEQF
v_call: TRBV28; j_call: TRBJ1-3; d_call: .; cdr3_aa: ASSRRRQYAGGNTIY
v_call: TRBV6-4; j_call: TRBJ2-3; d_call: TRBD2; cdr3_aa: ASSVHSSGATDTQY
v_call: TRBV7-2; j_call: TRBJ1-4; d_call: TRBD1; cdr3_aa: ASSLDRTGGLDEKLF
v_call: TRBV28; j_call: TRBJ2-7; d_call: .; cdr3_aa: ASSLAGLYEQY
v_call: TRBV7-2; j_call: TRBJ2-1; d_call: .; cdr3_aa: ASSLDGGSSYNEQF
v_call: TRBV27; j_call: TRBJ2-1; d_call: TRBD2; cdr3_aa: ASRGLAGAFEQF
v_call: TRBV5-1; j_call: TRBJ1-1; d_call: TRBD1; cdr3_aa: ASSAAGTTGLAEAF
v_call: TRBV25-1; j_call: TRBJ2-5; d_call: TRBD1; cdr3_aa: ASRGTGGQQETQY
v_call: TRBV28; j_call: TRBJ2-7; d_call: .; cdr3_aa: ASSLAPVYEQY
v_call: TRBV4-1; j_call: TRBJ1-1; d_call: .; cdr3_aa: ASSQGGGYTEAF
v_call: TRBV19; j_call: TRBJ2-2; d_call: TRBD2; cdr3_aa: ASQSGRAIGELF
v_call: TRBV27; j_call: TRBJ2-7; d_call: TRBD2; cdr3_aa: ASGLIAGVGEQY
v_call: TRBV7-9; j_call: TRBJ1-1; d_call: TRBD1; cdr3_aa: ASTSPGDRGIEAF
v_call: TRBV6-6; j_call: TRBJ2-1; d_call: .; cdr3_aa: ASSYAPGNEQF
v_call: TRBV6-1; j_call: TRBJ1-6; d_call: .; cdr3_aa: ASSDPQGWNSPLH
v_call: TRBV5-1; j_call: TRBJ2-7; d_call: .; cdr3_aa: ASSGQVGTYEQY
v_call: TRBV11-3; j_call: TRBJ1-2; d_call: TRBD1; cdr3_aa: ASSLDGQGRGYT
v_call: TRBV27; j_call: TRBJ1-4; d_call: TRBD1; cdr3_aa: ASSPTWTGYGELF
v_call: TRBV30; j_call: TRBJ1-5; d_call: .; cdr3_aa: AWSVRGQPQH
v_call: TRBV19; j_call: TRBJ1-1; d_call: TRBD1; cdr3_aa: ASTPLPGQGVENTEAF
v_call: TRBV5-1; j_call: TRBJ2-1; d_call: TRBD2; cdr3_aa: ASSRGDLGDEQF
v_call: TRBV4-1; j_call: TRBJ1-5; d_call: .; cdr3_aa: ASSRIGGGGNQPQH
v_call: TRBV4-1; j_call: TRBJ2-1; d_call: TRBD2; cdr3_aa: ASRRLAGVGNEQF
v_call: TRBV5-4; j_call: TRBJ1-1; d_call: TRBD1; cdr3_aa: ASSLALGRGVNTEAF
v_call: TRBV2; j_call: TRBJ2-4; d_call: TRBD1; cdr3_aa: ASSEFGTGSYLAKNIQY
v_call: TRBV7-8; j_call: TRBJ2-1; d_call: TRBD2; cdr3_aa: ASQTHSGRTNEQF
v_call: TRBV4-1; j_call: TRBJ2-7; d_call: TRBD1; cdr3_aa: ASSRGQGAVEQY
v_call: TRBV7-2; j_call: TRBJ1-1; d_call: .; cdr3_aa: ASSLVVGADTEAF
v_call: TRBV5-1; j_call: TRBJ2-4; d_call: .; cdr3_aa: ASSVDSGRDINIQY
v_call: TRBV2; j_call: TRBJ1-6; d_call: .; cdr3_aa: ASSFSRPSSYNSPLH
v_call: TRBV2; j_call: TRBJ2-1; d_call: TRBD2; cdr3_aa: ASSGGTGGLYNEQF
v_call: TRBV15; j_call: TRBJ2-3; d_call: .; cdr3_aa: ATSRGSVGGKIGGTQY
v_call: TRBV28; j_call: TRBJ1-4; d_call: .; cdr3_aa: ASSLRELNEKLF
v_call: TRBV6-1; j_call: TRBJ2-3; d_call: TRBD1; cdr3_aa: ASSEAQGASTDTQY
v_call: TRBV20-1; j_call: TRBJ1-2; d_call: .; cdr3_aa: SASRAEGYT
v_call: TRBV27; j_call: TRBJ2-6; d_call: .; cdr3_aa: ASSLSRAGANVLT
v_call: TRBV6-1; j_call: TRBJ1-3; d_call: TRBD1; cdr3_aa: ASSDWTGSGNTIY
v_call: TRBV15; j_call: TRBJ1-4; d_call: TRBD1; cdr3_aa: ATSRGYRGQNEKLF
v_call: TRBV28; j_call: TRBJ1-1; d_call: TRBD1; cdr3_aa: ASSQDREVAAAF
v_call: TRBV6-6; j_call: TRBJ1-2; d_call: .; cdr3_aa: ASSHAGGYT
v_call: TRBV28; j_call: TRBJ2-5; d_call: .; cdr3_aa: ASSHLALPAETQY
v_call: TRBV18; j_call: TRBJ1-1; d_call: TRBD1; cdr3_aa: ASSPQGAGNTEAF
v_call: TRBV30; j_call: TRBJ1-2; d_call: TRBD1; cdr3_aa: AWNQGDYGYT